This T cell receptor beta chain was sequenced for a study of blood T cell repertoires in COVID-19. On the study more broadly: Specimens from acute and convalescent COVID-19 originated in the United States, Italy and Spain.

Germline V gives CDR1 SEHNR, CDR2 FQNEAQ (reference sequence). V gave up 1 base and J gave up 6 bases; unmatched junction bases: 2. This CDR3 is 15 amino acids long. TCRdb keeps only in-frame clones here, not all; method: immunoSEQ multiplex PCR. The data show about 150,000 clones, roughly 84% seen once. The chain is built from TRBV7-9 and TRBJ1-4, with 10 bases identical to TRBD1. The origin of this receptor is a human donor with acute or convalescent COVID-19. The donor label of this sample is uncertain. Sequencing was done on a sample of peripheral blood. CDR3 in DNA: TGTGCCAGCAGCTTAGGGACAGGGGGGCATGAAAAACTGTTTTTT. It yields the protein CASSLGTGGHEKLFF.